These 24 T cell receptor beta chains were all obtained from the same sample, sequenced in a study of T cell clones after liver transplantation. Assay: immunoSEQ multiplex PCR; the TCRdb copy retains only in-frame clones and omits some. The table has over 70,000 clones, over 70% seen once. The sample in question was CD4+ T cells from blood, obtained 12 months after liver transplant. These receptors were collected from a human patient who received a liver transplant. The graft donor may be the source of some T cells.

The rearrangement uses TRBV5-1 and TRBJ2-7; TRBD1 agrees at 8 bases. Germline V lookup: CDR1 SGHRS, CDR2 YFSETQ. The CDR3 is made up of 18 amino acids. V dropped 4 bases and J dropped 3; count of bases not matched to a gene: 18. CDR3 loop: CASSPRQGNHGLNYEQYF. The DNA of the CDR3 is TGCGCCAGCAGCCCCCGACAGGGGAACCACGGCTTGAACTACGAGCAGTACTTC.

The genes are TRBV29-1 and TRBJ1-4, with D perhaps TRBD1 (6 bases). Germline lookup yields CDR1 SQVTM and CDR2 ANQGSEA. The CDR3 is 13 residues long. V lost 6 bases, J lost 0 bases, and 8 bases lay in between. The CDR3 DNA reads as TGCAGCGTAAGGACAGCAACTAATGAAAAACTGTTTTTT. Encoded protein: CSVRTATNEKLFF.

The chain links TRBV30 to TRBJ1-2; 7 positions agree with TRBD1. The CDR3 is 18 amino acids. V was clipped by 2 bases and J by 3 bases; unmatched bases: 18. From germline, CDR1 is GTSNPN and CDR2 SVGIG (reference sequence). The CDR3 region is CAWSRPDRVARKDYGYTF. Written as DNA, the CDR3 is TGTGCCTGGAGTAGACCAGACAGGGTAGCACGTAAGGACTATGGCTACACCTTC.

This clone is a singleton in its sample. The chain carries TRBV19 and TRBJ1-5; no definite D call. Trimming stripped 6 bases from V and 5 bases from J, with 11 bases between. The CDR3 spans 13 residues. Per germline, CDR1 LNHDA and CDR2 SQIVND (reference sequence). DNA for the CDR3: TGTGCCAGTAGAACAGCCAAAGATCAGCCCCAGCATTTT. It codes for CASRTAKDQPQHF.

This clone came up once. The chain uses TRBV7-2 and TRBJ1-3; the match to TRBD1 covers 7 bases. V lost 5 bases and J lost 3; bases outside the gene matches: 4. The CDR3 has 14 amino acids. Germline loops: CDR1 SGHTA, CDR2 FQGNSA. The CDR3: CASSPAGGGNTIYF. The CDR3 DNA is TGTGCCAGCAGCCCCGCAGGGGGTGGAAACACCATATATTTT. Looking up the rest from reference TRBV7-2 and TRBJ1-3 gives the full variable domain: GAGVSQSPSNKVTEKGKDVELRCDPISGHTALYWYRQSLGQGLEFLIYFQGNSAPDKSGLPSDRFSAERTGGSVSTLTIQRTQQEDSAVYLCASSPAGGGNTIYFGEGSWLTVV.

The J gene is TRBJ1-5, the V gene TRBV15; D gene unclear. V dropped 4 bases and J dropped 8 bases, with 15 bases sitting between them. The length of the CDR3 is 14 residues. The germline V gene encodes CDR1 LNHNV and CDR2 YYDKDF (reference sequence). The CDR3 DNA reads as TGTGCCACCAGCAAACCTCCCCTTAGGGAGCCCCAGCATTTT. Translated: CATSKPPLREPQHF.

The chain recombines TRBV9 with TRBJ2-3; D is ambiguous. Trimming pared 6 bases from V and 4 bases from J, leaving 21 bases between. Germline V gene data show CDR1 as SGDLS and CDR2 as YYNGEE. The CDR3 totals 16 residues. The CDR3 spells CASTTSGRYGADTQYF. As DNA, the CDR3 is TGTGCCAGCACCACCTCCGGAAGGTACGGCGCAGATACGCAGTATTTT.

CDR3 region: CASSLAGGAKNIQYF. The CDR3 DNA reads TGTGCCAGCAGCTTAGCGGGGGGTGCCAAAAACATTCAGTACTTC. The chain carries TRBV7-9 and TRBJ2-4; D is perhaps TRBD2 (6 bases). V was pared by 0 bases and J by 1 base, with 7 bases between. Looked up from germline, CDR1 is SEHNR and CDR2 is FQNEAQ (reference sequence). This CDR3 comprises 15 residues.

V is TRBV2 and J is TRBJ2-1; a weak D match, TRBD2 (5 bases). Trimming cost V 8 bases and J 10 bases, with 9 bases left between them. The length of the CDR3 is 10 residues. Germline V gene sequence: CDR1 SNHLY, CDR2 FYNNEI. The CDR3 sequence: CASDGGEQFF. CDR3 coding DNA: TGTGCCAGCGACGGAGGAGAGCAGTTCTTC.

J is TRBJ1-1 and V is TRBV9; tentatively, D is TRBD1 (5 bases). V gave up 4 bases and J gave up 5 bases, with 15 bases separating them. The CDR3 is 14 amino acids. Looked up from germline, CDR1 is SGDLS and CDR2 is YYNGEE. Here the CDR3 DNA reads TGTGCCAGCAGCAAACAAATGGGGGAAACTGAAGCTTTCTTT. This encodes CASSKQMGETEAFF.

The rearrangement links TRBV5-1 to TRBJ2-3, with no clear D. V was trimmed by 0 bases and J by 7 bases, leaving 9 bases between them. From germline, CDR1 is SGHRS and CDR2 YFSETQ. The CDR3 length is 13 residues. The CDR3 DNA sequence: TGCGCCAGCAGCTTGGAAGCTGCTCATACGCAGTATTTT. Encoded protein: CASSLEAAHTQYF. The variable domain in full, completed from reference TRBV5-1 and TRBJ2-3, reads KAGVTQTPRYLIKTRGQQVTLSCSPISGHRSVSWYQQTPGQGLQFLFEYFSETQRNKGNFPGRFSGRQFSNSRSEMNVSTLELGDSALYLCASSLEAAHTQYFGPGTRLTVL.

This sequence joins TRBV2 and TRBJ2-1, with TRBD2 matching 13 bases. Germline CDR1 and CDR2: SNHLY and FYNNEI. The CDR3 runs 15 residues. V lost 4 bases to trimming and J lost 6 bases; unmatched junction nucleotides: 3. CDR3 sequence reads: CASSGTSGSPNEQFF. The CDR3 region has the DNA TGTGCCAGCAGTGGGACTAGCGGGAGTCCCAATGAGCAGTTCTTC. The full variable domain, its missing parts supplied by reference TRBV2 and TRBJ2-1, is EPEVTQTPSHQVTQMGQEVILRCVPISNHLYFYWYRQILGQKVEFLVSFYNNEISEKSEIFDDQFSVERPDGSNFTLKIRSTKLEDSAMYFCASSGTSGSPNEQFFGPGTRLTVL.

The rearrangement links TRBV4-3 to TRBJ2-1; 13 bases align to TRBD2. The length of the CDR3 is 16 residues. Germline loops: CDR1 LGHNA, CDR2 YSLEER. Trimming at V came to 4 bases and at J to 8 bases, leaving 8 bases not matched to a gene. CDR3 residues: CASSPWTSGRGDEQFF. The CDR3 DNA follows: TGCGCCAGCAGCCCCTGGACTAGCGGGAGAGGTGATGAGCAGTTCTTC.

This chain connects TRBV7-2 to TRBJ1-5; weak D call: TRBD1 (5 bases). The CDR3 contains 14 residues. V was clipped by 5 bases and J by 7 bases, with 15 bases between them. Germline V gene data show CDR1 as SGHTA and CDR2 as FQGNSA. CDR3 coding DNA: TGTGCCAGCAGCCCCCCGGGGGTCGTACAGCCCCAGCATTTT. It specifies CASSPPGVVQPQHF.

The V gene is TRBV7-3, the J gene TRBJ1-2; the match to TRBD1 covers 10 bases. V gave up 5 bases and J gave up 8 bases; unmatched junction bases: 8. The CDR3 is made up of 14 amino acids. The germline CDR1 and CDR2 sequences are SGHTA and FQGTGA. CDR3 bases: TGTGCCAGCAGCCCCATGGGGACAGGGGTCGGCTACACCTTC. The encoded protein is CASSPMGTGVGYTF. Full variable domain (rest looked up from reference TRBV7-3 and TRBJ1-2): GAGVSQTPSNKVTEKGKYVELRCDPISGHTALYWYRQSLGQGPEFLIYFQGTGAADDSGLPNDRFFAVRPEGSVSTLKIQRTERGDSAVYLCASSPMGTGVGYTFGSGTRLTVV.

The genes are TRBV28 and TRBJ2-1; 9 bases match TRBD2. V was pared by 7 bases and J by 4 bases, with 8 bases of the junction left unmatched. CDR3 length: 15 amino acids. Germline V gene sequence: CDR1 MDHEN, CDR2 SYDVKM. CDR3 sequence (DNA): TGTGCCAGCACTTCTAGCGGGACTTTTTACAATGAGCAGTTCTTC. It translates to CASTSSGTFYNEQFF.

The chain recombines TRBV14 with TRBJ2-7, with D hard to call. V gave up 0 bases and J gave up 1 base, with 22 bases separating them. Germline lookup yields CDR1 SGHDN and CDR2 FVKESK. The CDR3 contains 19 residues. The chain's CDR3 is CASSQDRVGFRPWSYEQYF. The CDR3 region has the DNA TGTGCCAGCAGCCAAGATCGCGTTGGGTTCCGCCCCTGGTCCTACGAGCAGTACTTC. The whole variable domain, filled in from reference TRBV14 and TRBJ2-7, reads EAGVTQFPSHSVIEKGQTVTLRCDPISGHDNLYWYRRVMGKEIKFLLHFVKESKQDESGMPNNRFLAERTGGTYSTLKVQPAELEDSGVYFCASSQDRVGFRPWSYEQYFGPGTRLTVT.

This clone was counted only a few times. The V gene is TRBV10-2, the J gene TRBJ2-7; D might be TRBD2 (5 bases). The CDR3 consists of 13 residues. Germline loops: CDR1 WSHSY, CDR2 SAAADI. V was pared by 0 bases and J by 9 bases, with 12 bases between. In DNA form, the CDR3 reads TGCGCCAGCAGTGAGTCCTGGAGGCTAGGGCAGTACTTC. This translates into CASSESWRLGQYF.

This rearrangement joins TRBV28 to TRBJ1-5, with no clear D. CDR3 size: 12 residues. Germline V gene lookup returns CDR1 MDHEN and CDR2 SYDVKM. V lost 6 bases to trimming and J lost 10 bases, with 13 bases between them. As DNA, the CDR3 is TGTGCCAGCAGGGGGTCGGCGGCCCCCCAGCATTTT. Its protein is CASRGSAAPQHF.

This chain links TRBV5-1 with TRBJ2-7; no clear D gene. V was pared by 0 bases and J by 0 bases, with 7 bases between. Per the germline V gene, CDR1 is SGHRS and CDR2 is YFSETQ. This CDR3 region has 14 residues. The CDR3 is CASSLGYDSYEQYF. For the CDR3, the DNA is TGCGCCAGCAGCTTGGGGTACGACTCCTACGAGCAGTACTTC.

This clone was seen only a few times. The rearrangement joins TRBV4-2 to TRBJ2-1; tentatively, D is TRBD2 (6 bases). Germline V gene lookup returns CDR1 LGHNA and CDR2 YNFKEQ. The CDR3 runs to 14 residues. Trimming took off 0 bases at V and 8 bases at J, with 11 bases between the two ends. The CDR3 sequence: CASSQELAAYEQFF. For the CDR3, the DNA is TGTGCCAGCAGCCAAGAACTAGCAGCCTATGAGCAGTTCTTC.

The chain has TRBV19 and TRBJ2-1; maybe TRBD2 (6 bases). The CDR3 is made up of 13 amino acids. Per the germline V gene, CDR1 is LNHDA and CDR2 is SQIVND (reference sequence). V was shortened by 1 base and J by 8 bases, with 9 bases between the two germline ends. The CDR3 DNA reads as TGTGCCAGTAGTATAGCGGGAGTCGATGAGCAGTTCTTC. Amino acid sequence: CASSIAGVDEQFF.

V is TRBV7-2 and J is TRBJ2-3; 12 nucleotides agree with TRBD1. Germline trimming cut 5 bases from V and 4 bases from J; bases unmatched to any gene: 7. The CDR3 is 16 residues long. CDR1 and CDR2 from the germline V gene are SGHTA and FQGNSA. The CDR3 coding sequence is TGTGCCAGCAGCAGAACCGGGACAGGGGGCGCAGATACGCAGTATTTT. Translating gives CASSRTGTGGADTQYF.

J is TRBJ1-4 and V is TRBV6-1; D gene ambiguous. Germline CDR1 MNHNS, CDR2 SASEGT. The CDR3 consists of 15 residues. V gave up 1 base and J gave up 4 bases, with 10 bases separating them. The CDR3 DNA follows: TGTGCCAGCAGTGAAGGTCGTTCGATTAATGAAAAACTGTTTTTT. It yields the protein CASSEGRSINEKLFF.